Sequencing of this T cell receptor beta chain was carried out in a study of shared clonotypes between healthy human individuals (dated by TCRdb to between 2020 and 2021). Background on the whole study: A few men and two women, aged 18 to 49 years, made up the cohort. For each donor, CD4 naive and CD4 memory were each given three plates, CD8 naive was given two plates, and CD8 memory was given one plate. Blood TCR repertoires of about five healthy adults were deeply sequenced to estimate repertoire size and the extent of clonotype sharing between individuals. Different laboratories and diverse techniques were used to prepare libraries and sequence TCR repertoires, to increase sequencing depth and limit assay-specific biases. Between about 0.8 and 9.5 billion PBMCs per donor were obtained by leukapheresis.

In the case of this clone: Its target antigen remains unknown. No much larger clone exists at a distance of one base, and base qualities are not known.

Overall results and qualifications from the work: Larger estimated clonotype richness was generally found for naive subsets than for memory subsets. Compared with non-shared clonotypes, clonotypes shared by all four sorted-subset donors had higher generation probabilities. Because the study included only a small number of donors, the genetic and exposure-history diversity represented was limited. Sampling was restricted to blood, and TCR repertoires in tissue are likely to differ from TCR repertoires in blood. Based on pairwise subsampling, the degree of clonotype sharing among donors was expected to be affected by sequencing depth. Sharing across a handful of donors was observed for around 5% of naive CD4, around 3.5% of naive CD8, 2% to 2.5% of memory CD4, and roughly 0.43% of memory CD8 clonotypes. Incomplete sequencing was indicated by rarefaction of sorted-subset datasets, despite the large sequencing depth.

A distance of 15 bases separates the germline ends of V and J, which lose 11 bases and 0 bases respectively. Based on the germline V gene, the CDR1 and CDR2 sequences are SNHLY and FYNNEI. Its CDR3 holds 14 amino acids, cysteine through phenylalanine. Of the read, only the CDR3 DNA is kept; its 42 bases are in frame from base 1. Using the deep immunoSEQ assay, TCR CDR3 regions were amplified from genomic DNA by multiplex PCR. For each cell subset, the extracted genomic DNA was distributed evenly across all wells of several immunoSEQ 96-well plates, and each plate served as one replicate. Each replicate PCR for sorted subsets received about 200 ng genomic DNA, equal to roughly 30,000 T cell genomes. Purified libraries were measured with a Qubit 3.0 fluorometer, size-checked on a Bioanalyzer 2100, and measured again with the KAPA Library Quantification kit. Every immunoSEQ 96-well plate was sequenced on a dedicated single-read 150-cycle Illumina NextSeq 550 flow cell. The source study handled its data this way. Because the immunoSEQ output included only junctional sequences and no quality scores, the filtering could not be the same as the filtering used for full-length reads. Sequences were annotated with PyIR, a Python wrapper for IgBLAST v1.9, and V/J genes and CDR3 were assigned using IMGT germline references. Any read was removed if the V/J assignment was weak (E-value above 1e-6), the CDR3 was missing, or the read contained stop codons, out-of-frame junctions, or ambiguous translated residues. A V3J clonotype was defined by an identical inferred V gene, J gene, and CDR3 amino acid sequence. The percentage overlap between two repertoires was calculated by dividing the number of shared unique clonotypes by the size of the smaller repertoire. Richness of each repertoire was evaluated using RTK rarefaction, the Chao1 estimator, and Recon v2.1 estimates of unobserved clonotypes. OLGA was used to compute generation probabilities for all TCRbeta clonotypes that the gDNA method yielded from a few donors. TCRdb retrieved this table from immuneACCESS and kept in-frame rearrangements only. Not all clones are present; in checked studies, unresolved V genes account for under half, and no reason is known for the remainder. V, J and clone size are taken as reported in that table, and D and trimming were inferred from the DNA itself. Across this sample there are 2 million to 2.5 million clones, with approximately 95% seen only once. Approximately 0.4% of the sample goes to the ten largest clones.

Healthy HIV-negative adults with no recently reported acute infections or vaccinations were included as donors. Every donor was a Caucasian adult residing in Nashville, Tennessee, USA. Magnetic negative selection was used to enrich CD4+ T cells, after which naive cells were positively selected on CD45RA and the negative fraction became the memory subset. Blood was collected by leukapheresis, and PBMCs were isolated by Ficoll-Histopaque density gradient centrifugation and then cryopreserved in liquid nitrogen vapor phase. Purity and quantity of every magnetically sorted T cell population were checked by analytical flow cytometry. From each sorted fraction, genomic DNA was isolated and quantified by UV absorbance on a Nanodrop 2000c.

The chain couples TRBV2 to TRBJ2-3, with TRBD1 tentatively as D gene (6 bases match). Sequenced: naive CD4+ T cells from PBMCs. The label giving this sample's cell subset or site can be read as: CD45RA+ positively selected. The TCR comes from a man in his late teens or twenties in good health. Some clones in this sample may be carry-over from other donors' samples. Here the CDR3 is given as CASNRETSTDTQYF. The DNA sequence is given as TGTGCCTCAAACAGGGAAACTAGCACAGATACGCAGTATTTT.